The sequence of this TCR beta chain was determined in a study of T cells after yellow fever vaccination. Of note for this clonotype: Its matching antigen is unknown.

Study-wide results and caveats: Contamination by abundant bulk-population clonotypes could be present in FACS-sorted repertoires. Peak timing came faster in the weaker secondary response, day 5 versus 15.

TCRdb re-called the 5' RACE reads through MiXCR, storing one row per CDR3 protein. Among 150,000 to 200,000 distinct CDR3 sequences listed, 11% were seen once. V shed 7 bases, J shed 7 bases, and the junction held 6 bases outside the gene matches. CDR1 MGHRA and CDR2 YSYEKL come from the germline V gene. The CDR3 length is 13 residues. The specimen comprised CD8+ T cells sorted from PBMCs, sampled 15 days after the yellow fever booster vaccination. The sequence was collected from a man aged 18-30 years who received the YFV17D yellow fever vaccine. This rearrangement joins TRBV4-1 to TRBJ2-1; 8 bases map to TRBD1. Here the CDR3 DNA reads TGCGCCAGCAAAGGGACAGGCTATAATGAGCAGTTCTTC. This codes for CASKGTGYNEQFF.